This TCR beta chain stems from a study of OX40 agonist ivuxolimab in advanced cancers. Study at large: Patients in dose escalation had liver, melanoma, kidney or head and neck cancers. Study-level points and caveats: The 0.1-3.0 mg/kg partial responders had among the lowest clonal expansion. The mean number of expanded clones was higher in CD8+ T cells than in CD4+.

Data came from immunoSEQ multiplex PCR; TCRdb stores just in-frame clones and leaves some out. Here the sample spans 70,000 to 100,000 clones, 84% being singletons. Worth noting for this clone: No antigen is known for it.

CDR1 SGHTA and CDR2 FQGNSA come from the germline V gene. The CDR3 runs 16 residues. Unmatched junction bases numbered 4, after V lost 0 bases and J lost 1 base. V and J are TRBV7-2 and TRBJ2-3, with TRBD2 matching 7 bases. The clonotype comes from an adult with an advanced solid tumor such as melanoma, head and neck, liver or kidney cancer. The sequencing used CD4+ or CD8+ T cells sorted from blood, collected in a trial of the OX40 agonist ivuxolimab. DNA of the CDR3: TGTGCCAGCAGCTTAGCGACTAGCCAGGGCACAGATACGCAGTATTTT. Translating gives CASSLATSQGTDTQYF.